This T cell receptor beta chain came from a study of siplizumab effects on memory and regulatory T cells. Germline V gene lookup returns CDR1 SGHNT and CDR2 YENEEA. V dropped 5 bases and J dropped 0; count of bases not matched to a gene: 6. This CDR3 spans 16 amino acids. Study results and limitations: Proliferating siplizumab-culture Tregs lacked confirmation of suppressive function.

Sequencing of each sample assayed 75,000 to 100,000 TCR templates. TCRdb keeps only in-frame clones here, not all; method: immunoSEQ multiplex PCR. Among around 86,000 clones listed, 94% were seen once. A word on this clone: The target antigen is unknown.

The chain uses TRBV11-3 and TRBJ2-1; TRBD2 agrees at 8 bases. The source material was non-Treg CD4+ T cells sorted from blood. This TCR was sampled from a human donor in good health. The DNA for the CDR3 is TGTGCCAGCAGCCGTGCGGGGGGCAGCTCCTACAATGAGCAGTTCTTC. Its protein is CASSRAGGSSYNEQFF.